These T cell receptor beta chains were read from a single sample in a study of blood T cells in healthy people across ages. TCRdb analysed the 5' RACE reads with MiXCR anew, one entry per CDR3 protein. The table includes 800,000 or so distinct CDR3 sequences, more than 35% detected once. The sequenced material came from blood. The receptors derive from an elderly man in good health. Both conserved end residues are part of each CDR3. A D gene is named only where the DNA matches it firmly. Expanded clones get a size class; other rows say once, few or many, or leave the size out.

cdr3_length d_call j_call clone_size v_call cdr3_aa cdr3_nt
14 TRBD2 TRBJ2-7 - TRBV29-1 CSVEASQGGVEQYF TGCAGCGTTGAAGCCAGCCAGGGAGGGGTCGAGCAGTACTTC
15 - TRBJ2-7 many TRBV10-3 CAISEGDPVAYEQYF TGTGCCATCAGTGAGGGGGACCCCGTCGCCTACGAGCAGTACTTC
16 TRBD1 TRBJ2-5 - TRBV28 CASSRPGQGGEETQYF TGTGCCAGCAGCCGCCCGGGACAGGGAGGGGAAGAGACCCAGTACTTC
16 - TRBJ2-1 many TRBV7-2 CASSLDGGGPWNEQFF TGTGCCAGCAGCTTAGATGGTGGAGGGCCCTGGAATGAGCAGTTCTTC
12 - TRBJ2-1 few TRBV6-1 CASRGQTSGQFF TGTGCCAGCAGAGGACAAACCTCGGGACAGTTCTTC
14 TRBD2 TRBJ2-1 - TRBV5-1 CASNSASGYNEQFF TGCGCCAGCAATAGTGCTAGCGGCTACAATGAGCAGTTCTTC
14 - TRBJ2-5 many TRBV7-2 CASSFRGRRETQYF TGTGCCAGCAGCTTTCGGGGAAGACGGGAGACCCAGTACTTC
16 TRBD2 TRBJ2-7 few TRBV12-3/TRBV12-4 CASSWTSGRFTYEQYF TGTGCCAGCAGTTGGACTAGCGGGAGATTCACCTACGAGCAGTACTTC
15 - TRBJ1-4 - TRBV5-1 CASSSTGPTNEKLFF TGCGCCAGCAGCTCCACAGGGCCAACTAATGAAAAACTGTTTTTT
15 TRBD2 TRBJ2-4 - TRBV11-2 CAISLALAVKNIQYF TGTGCCATCAGCTTGGCACTAGCGGTCAAAAACATTCAGTACTTC
12 - TRBJ2-5 - TRBV29-1 CSGRLGRETQYF TGCAGCGGCCGCCTGGGGCGGGAGACCCAGTACTTC
15 TRBD1 TRBJ1-1 - TRBV7-3 CASSLGDRGHTEAFF TGTGCCAGCAGCTTAGGTGACAGGGGGCACACTGAAGCTTTCTTT
16 TRBD1 TRBJ1-5 - TRBV2 CASSDMDREYEQPQHF TGTGCCAGCAGTGACATGGACAGGGAGTACGAACAGCCCCAGCATTTT
16 - TRBJ1-4 many TRBV4-1 CASSLLSEDISEKLFF TGCGCCAGCAGCCTCCTGTCCGAGGACATCAGCGAAAAACTGTTTTTT
14 TRBD1 TRBJ2-7 many TRBV12-3/TRBV12-4 CASTATGGSYEQYF TGTGCCAGCACCGCGACAGGGGGGTCCTACGAGCAGTACTTC
14 - TRBJ2-1 - TRBV12-3/TRBV12-4 CASRDPSSYNEQFF TGTGCCAGCAGGGACCCGAGCTCCTACAATGAGCAGTTCTTC
16 TRBD2 TRBJ2-7 many TRBV6-6 CASSPQGGSYSREQYF TGTGCCAGCAGCCCCCAGGGCGGGAGCTATTCTCGGGAGCAGTACTTC
11 - TRBJ2-3 - TRBV20-1 CSAETQDTQYF TGCAGTGCTGAGACTCAAGATACGCAGTATTTT
13 - TRBJ2-5 few TRBV7-3 CASSWDNGETQYF TGTGCCAGCAGCTGGGATAACGGCGAGACCCAGTACTTC
13 TRBD1 TRBJ1-1 few TRBV30 CAWERQGNTEAFF TGTGCCTGGGAACGACAGGGGAACACTGAAGCTTTCTTT
15 - TRBJ2-3 many TRBV29-1 CSVGLAGLPTDTQYF TGCAGCGTGGGATTGGCGGGACTCCCCACAGATACGCAGTATTTT
17 - TRBJ2-7 few TRBV12-3/TRBV12-4 CASSLVRGVPPTYEQYF TGTGCCAGCAGTTTAGTAAGGGGGGTCCCCCCTACCTACGAGCAGTACTTC
15 - TRBJ2-2 - TRBV12-3/TRBV12-4 CASRSTGTNTGELFF TGTGCCAGCAGGTCCACAGGGACGAACACCGGGGAGCTGTTTTTT
13 - TRBJ2-1 - TRBV7-7 CASSLDHVQEQFF TGTGCTAGCAGCTTAGACCACGTCCAGGAGCAGTTCTTC
16 TRBD2 TRBJ2-3 - TRBV5-6 CASSLVLAGGPDTQYF TGTGCCAGCAGCTTGGTACTAGCGGGAGGGCCCGATACGCAGTATTTT
17 TRBD2 TRBJ2-3 - TRBV10-2 CASSESGTSGRTDTQYF TGCGCCAGCAGTGAGTCGGGGACTAGCGGTCGCACAGATACGCAGTATTTT
14 - TRBJ2-7 - TRBV15 CATSLGGSSYEQYF TGTGCCACCAGCCTTGGAGGGAGCTCCTACGAGCAGTACTTC
16 - TRBJ1-5 - TRBV11-2 CASSSSMGPSNQPQHF TGTGCCAGCAGCTCCTCTATGGGGCCGAGCAATCAGCCCCAGCATTTT
14 TRBD2 TRBJ2-5 few TRBV5-5 CASSIPRGEETQYF TGTGCCAGCAGCATTCCCCGGGGGGAAGAGACCCAGTACTTC
11 - TRBJ2-3 - TRBV12-3/TRBV12-4 CASSPFDTQYF TGTGCCAGCAGCCCTTTTGATACGCAGTATTTT
13 - TRBJ2-7 - TRBV9 CASSVFEEEAQYF TGTGCCAGCAGTGTCTTTGAGGAAGAGGCCCAGTACTTC
15 TRBD2 TRBJ2-7 many TRBV7-2 CASSLSSGKHYEQYF TGTGCCAGCAGCTTAAGTAGCGGGAAGCACTACGAGCAGTACTTC
14 - TRBJ1-1 many TRBV5-1 CASSEADTYTEAFF TGCGCCAGCAGCGAGGCCGACACGTACACTGAAGCTTTCTTT
13 TRBD1 TRBJ1-5 few TRBV25-1 CASSPTGSQPQHF TGTGCCAGCAGTCCGACAGGGTCTCAGCCCCAGCATTTT
13 - TRBJ2-1 many TRBV28 CASSLLRGNEQFF TGTGCCAGCAGTTTACTTAGAGGCAATGAGCAGTTCTTC
14 - TRBJ1-3 - TRBV4-2 CASSQVERGDTIYF TGTGCCAGCAGCCAAGTAGAAAGGGGAGACACCATATATTTT
16 - TRBJ2-4 few TRBV28 CASSRTRSVWENIQYF TGTGCCAGCAGCCGGACTCGGAGTGTCTGGGAAAACATTCAGTACTTC
14 TRBD2 TRBJ2-3 - TRBV5-1 CASSPGTSGPTQYF TGCGCCAGCAGCCCTGGGACTAGCGGGCCTACGCAGTATTTT
11 TRBD2 TRBJ2-1 - TRBV12-3/TRBV12-4 CASSRTSREFF TGTGCCAGCAGTAGGACTAGCAGGGAGTTCTTC
15 TRBD2 TRBJ2-3 many TRBV20-1 CSASFTSGFTDTQYF TGCAGTGCTAGTTTCACTAGCGGGTTCACAGATACGCAGTATTTT
16 - TRBJ2-1 - TRBV4-1 CASSQVGQGPYNEQFF TGCGCCAGCAGCCAAGTGGGGCAGGGCCCCTACAATGAGCAGTTCTTC
15 - TRBJ2-7 - TRBV9 CASSVDPGSSYEQYF TGTGCCAGCAGCGTAGATCCAGGGAGCTCCTACGAGCAGTACTTC
14 TRBD1 TRBJ2-2 - TRBV5-1 CASSLGTGAGELFF TGCGCCAGCAGCCTGGGGACAGGGGCCGGGGAGCTGTTTTTT
14 - TRBJ1-2 few TRBV3-1 CASSQGRGEAGYTF TGCGCCAGCAGCCAAGGGAGGGGGGAAGCTGGCTACACCTTC
15 TRBD2 TRBJ2-1 few TRBV15 CATRSGLASYNEQFF TGTGCCACCAGGTCGGGACTAGCGAGCTACAATGAGCAGTTCTTC
16 TRBD1 TRBJ2-3 - TRBV24-1 CATSDSGQDRTDTQYF TGTGCCACCAGTGATTCCGGACAGGATCGCACAGATACGCAGTATTTT
16 TRBD1 TRBJ2-3 - TRBV24-1 CATSDPGTDMTDTQYF TGTGCCACCAGTGATCCGGGGACAGACATGACAGATACGCAGTATTTT
16 - TRBJ2-5 - TRBV5-1 CASSRLGQAYQETQYF TGCGCCAGCAGCCGTCTCGGGCAGGCGTACCAAGAGACCCAGTACTTC
12 TRBD2 TRBJ2-7 - TRBV20-1 CSASSGRYEQYF TGCAGTGCTAGTAGCGGGAGATACGAGCAGTACTTC
14 TRBD2 TRBJ2-7 - TRBV6-2/TRBV6-3 CASSYAGLAYEQYF TGTGCCAGCAGTTACGCCGGACTAGCCTACGAGCAGTACTTC
12 - TRBJ2-7 - TRBV29-1 CSVESGGYEQYF TGCAGCGTTGAAAGTGGAGGGTACGAGCAGTACTTC
13 - TRBJ2-7 few TRBV5-1 CASSSGFVVEQYF TGCGCCAGCAGCTCGGGGTTCGTGGTCGAGCAGTACTTC